Sequencing of this T cell receptor beta chain was carried out in a study of control samples from healthy donors and cancer patients. Profiled with immunoSEQ multiplex PCR; TCRdb holds only in-frame clones, not every one. The sample holds tens of thousands of clones; 92% are singletons and the top ten take 1.7%. The TCR sequence derives from a man in his forties or fifties with colorectal cancer. Sequencing was performed on PBMCs.

CDR3 protein: CASSPKPGTGSNTEAFF. CDR3 DNA sequence: TGTGCCAGCTCACCTAAACCGGGGACAGGTTCGAACACTGAAGCTTTCTTT. The chain is built from TRBV18 and TRBJ1-1, with 8 bases aligning to TRBD1. This CDR3 region has 17 residues. Trimming took 3 bases from V and 1 from J; bases not matched to a gene: 10. Per the germline V gene, CDR1 is KGHSH and CDR2 is LQKENI.